This TCR beta chain was identified during a study of cytomegalovirus exposure and HLA in healthy donors. This clone has only one observation. Generated by immunoSEQ multiplex PCR, the TCRdb table keeps only in-frame clones and is missing some. The repertoire holds about 260,000 clones, 90% seen once, with around 3.3% in the top ten. The donors were part of the validation cohort of roughly 110 subjects. That cohort was separate from the first cohort, which comprised about 730 subjects. This CDR3 spans 17 amino acids. J was trimmed by 4 bases and V by 2 bases; bases with no gene match: 7. Germline assignment: CDR1 MNHEY and CDR2 SMNVEV (reference sequence).

The receptor comes from a young woman in good health and CMV-seronegative. Sequenced input: PBMCs. V and J are TRBV27 and TRBJ2-5; TRBD2 matches at 13 bases. CDR3 in DNA: TGTGCCAGCAGTTTACGACTAGCGGGAGGTGTTGGAGAGACCCAGTACTTC. This sequence encodes CASSLRLAGGVGETQYF.